The next 19 T cell receptor beta chains were all read from a single sample in a study of T cell responses to AZD1222 COVID-19 vaccine. Sequencing used immunoSEQ multiplex PCR; TCRdb keeps in-frame clones, though not all of them. The sample lists 100,000 to 150,000 clones, 88% occurring once. This specimen was peripheral blood, taken on day 0 of AZD1222 vaccination. All receptors come from an adult in good health.

The chain combines TRBV27 with TRBJ2-2, with TRBD2 matching 10 bases. Germline V gives CDR1 MNHEY, CDR2 SMNVEV (reference sequence). The CDR3 consists of 16 residues. After removal of 6 bases from V and 9 bases from J, the junction contained 13 bases not matched to a gene. The CDR3 spells CASSRMETSGQRELFF. CDR3 sequence (DNA): TGTGCCAGCAGCCGCATGGAGACTAGCGGGCAAAGGGAGCTGTTTTTT.

The chain recombines TRBV7-2 with TRBJ2-2; D gene ambiguous. Germline CDR1 reads SGHTA; CDR2 reads FQGNSA. Trimming stripped 2 bases from V and 4 bases from J, with 23 bases between. The CDR3 is 19 amino acids. In nucleotides, the CDR3 is TGTGCCAGCAGCTTATATTTGAACATGTTGGCTAACCCCACCGGGGAGCTGTTTTTT. As protein: CASSLYLNMLANPTGELFF.

The V and J genes are TRBV7-2 and TRBJ1-1; possible D gene TRBD1, 5 bases. The CDR3 runs to 16 residues. CDR1 is SGHTA, CDR2 FQGNSA, per germline. V lost 5 bases to trimming and J lost 2 bases, with 18 bases between them. CDR3 nucleotide sequence: TGTGCCAGCAGCCGCGGGGGAGGGGCAGGAAACACTGAAGCTTTCTTT. Translation gives CASSRGGGAGNTEAFF.

This chain links TRBV20-1 with TRBJ1-2; D is possibly TRBD1 (5 bases). V gave up 3 bases and J gave up 6 bases, with 17 bases separating them. CDR1 and CDR2 from the germline V gene are DFQATT and SNEGSKA (reference sequence). The CDR3 runs 14 residues. The CDR3: CSASLVQGKDGYTF. In nucleotides, the CDR3 is TGCAGTGCTAGTTTGGTCCAGGGTAAGGATGGCTACACCTTC.

The chain uses TRBV4-2 and TRBJ1-6; D not certain. The V end was cut by 0 bases, the J end by 10 bases, with 13 bases between. Germline V lookup: CDR1 LGHNA, CDR2 YNFKEQ. The CDR3 has 15 amino acids. In DNA form, the CDR3 reads TGTGCCAGCAGCCAAGAAAATTCCCCCCTCTCACCCCTCCACTTT. This sequence encodes CASSQENSPLSPLHF.

For the CDR3, the DNA is TGTGCCAGCTCAAACGGGGCAGGAAACACCGGGGAGCTGTTTTTT. It encodes CASSNGAGNTGELFF. The chain has TRBV18 and TRBJ2-2, with D tentatively TRBD1 or TRBD2 (5 bases each). V lost 5 bases, J lost 2 bases, and 12 bases lay in between. The V gene's germline CDR1 is KGHSH and CDR2 LQKENI. There are 15 residues in the CDR3.

The chain combines TRBV7-2 with TRBJ2-5, with TRBD2 matching 12 bases. V dropped 4 bases and J dropped 1; count of bases not matched to a gene: 4. Germline CDR1 and CDR2: SGHTA and FQGNSA. The CDR3 is 16 residues long. The CDR3 DNA follows: TGTGCCAGCAGCTCCTCACTAGCGGGGGGCCAAGAGACCCAGTACTTC. Translated: CASSSSLAGGQETQYF.

The chain couples TRBV9 to TRBJ1-6, with 9 bases matching TRBD1. V lost 3 bases and J lost 10; bases outside the gene matches: 8. Germline V gene lookup returns CDR1 SGDLS and CDR2 YYNGEE. The CDR3 sequence is 15 residues long. The CDR3, as DNA: TGTGCCAGCAGCGGACCAAACAGGGGGCGGTCACCCCTCCACTTT. Translating it yields CASSGPNRGRSPLHF.

The chain recombines TRBV7-2 with TRBJ1-3, with 7 nucleotides matching TRBD1. CDR3 length: 15 amino acids. Per germline, CDR1 SGHTA and CDR2 FQGNSA. The trim removed 1 base at V and 4 bases at J, leaving 4 bases unmatched. The CDR3 DNA reads as TGTGCCAGCAGCTTAGGCGGGACAGCGGGAAACACCATATATTTT. Protein: CASSLGGTAGNTIYF.

This clone was recorded once. V usage is TRBV3-1 (or the pseudogene TRBV3-2) and J usage is TRBJ2-7, with 12 nucleotides matching TRBD2. From germline, CDR1 is LGHDT and CDR2 YNNKEL (reference sequence). This CDR3 contains 17 residues. The V gene end was trimmed by 4 bases and the J gene end by 6 bases; junction bases not matched to a gene: 13. CDR3 sequence: CASSPIAQTSGSSEQYF. The CDR3 DNA reads TGTGCCAGCAGCCCGATCGCCCAGACTAGCGGGAGTTCCGAGCAGTACTTC.

V usage is TRBV7-9 and J usage is TRBJ1-6; D unresolved. CDR1 and CDR2 (germline): SEHNR, FQNEAQ (reference sequence). The CDR3 runs to 13 residues. V was pared by 6 bases and J by 9 bases, with 12 bases between. The CDR3 sequence is CASRGAEGSPLHF. In DNA form, the CDR3 reads TGTGCCAGCAGGGGAGCCGAGGGTTCACCCCTCCACTTT.

CDR3 amino acids: CASSLTGGFVQETQYF. CDR3 in DNA: TGCGCCAGCAGCTTGACAGGGGGCTTTGTCCAAGAGACCCAGTACTTC. V is TRBV5-1 and J is TRBJ2-5; TRBD1 agrees at 9 bases. Per germline, CDR1 SGHRS and CDR2 YFSETQ. V lost 1 base, J lost 1 base, and 5 bases stayed unmatched. The CDR3 spans 16 residues.

The J gene is TRBJ2-1, the V gene TRBV24-1, with 14 bases that match TRBD2. The CDR3 is 16 residues long. Germline CDR1 reads KGHDR; CDR2 reads SFDVKD. J gave up 9 bases and V 5 bases, and 8 bases lay outside the gene matches. The DNA for the CDR3 is TGTGCCACCAGTGCTCCGGGACTAGCGGGAGAGGGTGAGCAGTTCTTC. It encodes CATSAPGLAGEGEQFF.

The chain is built from TRBV5-1 and TRBJ2-2; 11 bases agree with TRBD2. Trimming at V came to 1 base and at J to 6 bases, leaving 5 bases not matched to a gene. The CDR3 spans 16 residues. CDR1 is SGHRS, CDR2 YFSETQ, per germline. CDR3 DNA: TGCGCCAGCAGCTTGACTAGCGGGAGTATCCCCGGGGAGCTGTTTTTT. Translating it yields CASSLTSGSIPGELFF.

This sequence joins TRBV9 and TRBJ1-6; D not resolved. The V end was cut by 4 bases, the J end by 8 bases, with 13 bases between. The CDR3 is made up of 14 amino acids. The germline V gene encodes CDR1 SGDLS and CDR2 YYNGEE. The CDR3 reads CASSSQPSDSPLHF. DNA for the CDR3: TGTGCCAGCAGCTCTCAACCCTCTGATTCACCCCTCCACTTT.

The rearrangement joins TRBV5-1 to TRBJ2-3; TRBD2 agrees at 9 bases. The germline CDR1 and CDR2 sequences are SGHRS and YFSETQ. The CDR3 covers 18 residues. J was trimmed by 0 bases and V by 4 bases; bases with no gene match: 12. CDR3 bases: TGCGCCAGCAGCCCCTGGGATAGCGGGGGCCTTAGCACAGATACGCAGTATTTT. As protein: CASSPWDSGGLSTDTQYF.

The V gene is TRBV19, the J gene TRBJ1-1; no firm D call. Germline CDR1 LNHDA, CDR2 SQIVND (reference sequence). V was shortened by 6 bases and J by 3 bases, with 14 bases between the two germline ends. The CDR3 runs 14 residues. CDR3 residues: CASRRGYGDTEAFF. DNA of the CDR3: TGTGCCAGTAGAAGAGGGTACGGGGACACTGAAGCTTTCTTT.

The sample holds one count of this clone. This chain links TRBV29-1 with TRBJ1-2; D is unclear. This CDR3 is 13 amino acids long. V was shortened by 2 bases and J by 8 bases, with 15 bases between the two germline ends. Per the germline V gene, CDR1 is SQVTM and CDR2 is ANQGSEA. The CDR3 loop reads CSVERATARGYTF. CDR3 nucleotides: TGCAGCGTTGAAAGGGCGACTGCCCGGGGCTACACCTTC.

This rearrangement joins TRBV13 to TRBJ1-5; tentative D call: TRBD1 (6 bases). The CDR3 covers 19 residues. The ends were cut back, 2 bases at V and 0 bases at J, with 20 bases in the middle. Germline V gene lookup returns CDR1 PRHDT and CDR2 FYEKMQ (reference sequence). For the CDR3, the DNA is TGTGCCAGCAGCTTATTTCCGGACAGCTCAAATCATAGCAATCAGCCCCAGCATTTT. Translation: CASSLFPDSSNHSNQPQHF.